The TCR beta chain under discussion was sequenced for a study of cytomegalovirus exposure and HLA in healthy donors. General observations from the study: Follow-up analysis found HLA locus-dependent TCR association rates, highest for DRB1 and lowest for HLA-C. A few of the chains that were CMV-associated were confirmed in vitro to be specific for CMV antigens. In a later analysis, a missense DCLRE1C variant was linked to TCR beta V- and J-gene trimming.

It was with 60 Vbeta and 13 Jbeta primers that the PCR ran. Generated by immunoSEQ multiplex PCR, the TCRdb table keeps only in-frame clones and is missing some. The data show 150,000 to 200,000 clones, roughly 86% seen once. CDR1 and CDR2 from the germline V gene are KGHSH and LQKENI. The CDR3 has 15 amino acids. Losses at the gene ends were 3 bases for V and 6 bases for J; bases not matched to a gene: 8. Concerning this clone: No antigen is known for it.

Sequences were obtained from PBMCs. This TCR came from a girl under 18 in good health and CMV-seropositive. The V call is TRBV18, the J call TRBJ2-5, with TRBD1 matching over 9 bases. For the CDR3, the DNA is TGTGCCAGCTCACCGGCACAGGGGGCAGGGAAGACCCAGTACTTC. This codes for CASSPAQGAGKTQYF.